The 14 T cell receptor beta chains presented below share a single source sample, sequenced in a study of T cells in Graves' hyperthyroidism and ophthalmopathy. Amplified TCR beta CDR3 regions came from RNA transcripts. RT-PCR in the first round (using the HTBI primer set) targeted the TCR CDR3. TCRdb passed the multiplex PCR reads through MiXCR, listing each CDR3 protein once. The sample lists some 600,000 distinct CDR3 sequences, more than 11% occurring once. The sequenced material came from blood. These receptors all stem from a woman younger than 45 with Graves' hyperthyroidism that later progressed to Graves' ophthalmopathy.

This clonotype was seen a handful of times. A much larger clone differs by one base, so this may be a read error. J is TRBJ1-1 and V is TRBV10-3, with D uncertain. The CDR3 contains 15 residues. Germline-derived CDR1 and CDR2 are ENHRY and SYGVKD. V was pared by 10 bases and J by 1 base, with 19 bases between. The CDR3 DNA is TGTGCCACCACTAACGGCGGGGTCCCGAACACTGAAGCTTTCTTT. Translating gives CATTNGGVPNTEAFF.

The chain combines TRBV11-3 with TRBJ1-4; a possible D gene is TRBD1 (5 bases). The CDR3 totals 16 residues. V was cut by 5 bases and J by 8 bases, with 21 bases left in between. The germline gives CDR1 SGHNT, CDR2 YENEEA. The CDR3 reads CASSPPGRGRYEKLFF. CDR3 in DNA: TGTGCCAGCAGCCCCCCGGGTCGGGGGAGATACGAAAAACTGTTTTTT.

This clonotype was found many times. CDR3: CAWSYSEGEQYF. CDR3 nucleotides: TGTGCCTGGAGTTATTCTGAAGGCGAGCAGTACTTC. The chain recombines TRBV30 with TRBJ2-7; D remains unclear. Germline assignment: CDR1 GTSNPN and CDR2 SVGIG (reference sequence). Trimming took 2 bases from V and 6 from J, leaving 11 bases between them. The CDR3 runs 12 residues. The whole variable domain, filled in from reference TRBV30 and TRBJ2-7, reads SQTIHQWPATLVQPVGSPLSLECTVEGTSNPNLYWYRQAAGRGLQLLFYSVGIGQISSEVPQNLSASRPQDRQFILSSKKLLLSDSGFYLCAWSYSEGEQYFGPGTRLTVT.

This clonotype was seen repeatedly, ten times or more. J is TRBJ2-7 and V is TRBV10-3, with 9 positions matching TRBD2. CDR3 length equals 14 residues. Germline assignment: CDR1 ENHRY and CDR2 SYGVKD. V lost 10 bases to trimming and J lost 3 bases; unmatched junction nucleotides: 10. For the CDR3, the DNA is TGTGCCACTTCGGAGGGGCGGGAGGGCTACGAGCAGTACTTC. It yields the protein CATSEGREGYEQYF.

A few counts support this clonotype. The genes are TRBV19 and TRBJ1-1; 7 bases are a match to TRBD1. The CDR3 runs to 15 residues. CDR1 LNHDA and CDR2 SQIVND come from the germline V gene (reference sequence). The trim removed 0 bases at V and 5 bases at J, leaving 6 bases unmatched. CDR3 protein: CASSIDFRGGTEAFF. In DNA, the CDR3 is TGTGCCAGTAGTATAGATTTCAGGGGGGGTACTGAAGCTTTCTTT.

This clonotype was seen at least ten times. The V and J genes are TRBV14 and TRBJ2-7, with 11 bases matching TRBD2. The trim removed 3 bases at V and 2 bases at J, leaving 6 bases unmatched. The CDR3 is 16 amino acids. CDR1 is SGHDN and CDR2 is FVKESK in the germline V gene. CDR3 sequence reads: CASSQPGTSGTYEQYF. The DNA of the CDR3 is TGTGCCAGCAGCCAGCCCGGGACTAGCGGAACCTACGAGCAGTACTTC. Full variable domain (missing parts from reference TRBV14 and TRBJ2-7): EAGVTQFPSHSVIEKGQTVTLRCDPISGHDNLYWYRRVMGKEIKFLLHFVKESKQDESGMPNNRFLAERTGGTYSTLKVQPAELEDSGVYFCASSQPGTSGTYEQYFGPGTRLTVT.

This clonotype was detected a few times. This chain connects TRBV30 to TRBJ2-1; 9 bases align to TRBD1. The CDR3 contains 13 residues. The V segment lost 7 bases and the J segment 7 bases; nucleotides outside the gene matches: 8. Germline values: CDR1 GTSNPN, CDR2 SVGIG (reference sequence). The CDR3 DNA sequence: TGTGCCTCACAGGGGGCTCTCCCGAATGAGCAGTTCTTC. The encoded protein is CASQGALPNEQFF.

Details on this clonotype: The junction differs from germline at one of its ends, possibly a read error. V and J are TRBV7-2 and TRBJ2-1, with 8 bases that match TRBD2. This CDR3 region has 15 residues. Germline V gene sequence: CDR1 SGHTA, CDR2 FQGNSA. The CDR3 sequence is CASSLAGPLYNEQFF. Written as DNA, the CDR3 is TGTGCCAGCAGTTTAGCGGGACCCCTCTACAATGAGCAGTTCTTC.

This clonotype was detected many times. The chain links TRBV11-2 to TRBJ2-1, with TRBD2 as a possible D gene (6 bases). Germline V lookup: CDR1 SGHAT, CDR2 FQNNGV. V was cut by 0 bases and J by 4 bases, with 10 bases left in between. This CDR3 comprises 15 residues. DNA for the CDR3: TGTGCCAGCAGCTTAGAATGGGGGGAGTACAATGAGCAGTTCTTC. It is translated as CASSLEWGEYNEQFF.

This clonotype occurred many times. The chain is built from TRBV7-9 and TRBJ2-7, with a weak D call TRBD1 (5 bases). Germline CDR1 is SEHNR and CDR2 is FQNEAQ (reference sequence). This CDR3 has 14 residues. The V and J ends lost 4 bases and 0 bases respectively, with 10 bases between them. The CDR3 nucleotides are TGTGCCAGCAGCTCCTTTGACAGCTCCTACGAGCAGTACTTC. It yields the protein CASSSFDSSYEQYF.

The chain joins TRBV4-2 to TRBJ1-3, with D unclear. The germline gives CDR1 LGHNA, CDR2 YNFKEQ. V was trimmed by 4 bases and J by 0 bases, leaving 10 bases between them. The CDR3 extends over 15 amino acids. In nucleotides, the CDR3 is TGTGCCAGCAGCCGCGGACGGGACTCTGGAAACACCATATATTTT. Translated, it gives CASSRGRDSGNTIYF.

This clonotype was seen ten or more times. The V call is TRBV28, the J call TRBJ2-1; 8 bases align to TRBD1. The CDR3 is made up of 13 amino acids. CDR1 MDHEN and CDR2 SYDVKM come from the germline V gene. With V trimmed by 7 bases and J by 5 bases, 4 bases remained unmatched. CDR3 amino acids: CASKQGADNEQFF. In DNA form, the CDR3 reads TGTGCCAGCAAGCAGGGGGCGGACAATGAGCAGTTCTTC.

The gene calls are TRBV5-6 and TRBJ1-2; 7 nucleotides align to TRBD1. CDR1 is SGHDT and CDR2 is YYEEEE in the germline V gene. The CDR3 runs to 15 residues. The V segment lost 4 bases and the J segment 4 bases; nucleotides outside the gene matches: 10. The CDR3 DNA follows: TGTGCCAGCAGCCTACCGGGACAGAGCTCCTATGGCTACACCTTC. It is translated as CASSLPGQSSYGYTF. The variable domain in full, completed from reference TRBV5-6 and TRBJ1-2, reads DAGVTQSPTHLIKTRGQQVTLRCSPKSGHDTVSWYQQALGQGPQFIFQYYEEEERQRGNFPDRFSGHQFPNYSSELNVNALLLGDSALYLCASSLPGQSSYGYTFGSGTRLTVV.

This clonotype was recorded at least ten times. V and J are TRBV28 and TRBJ1-1; no reliable D call. Between the trimmed V and J ends, which lost 2 bases and 7 bases, there was a span of 14 bases. The CDR3 is made up of 14 amino acids. Germline CDR1 reads MDHEN; CDR2 reads SYDVKM. DNA of the CDR3: TGTGCCAGCAGTTTAAAGAACTTCTTCGGTGAAGCTTTCTTT. Its protein product is CASSLKNFFGEAFF.